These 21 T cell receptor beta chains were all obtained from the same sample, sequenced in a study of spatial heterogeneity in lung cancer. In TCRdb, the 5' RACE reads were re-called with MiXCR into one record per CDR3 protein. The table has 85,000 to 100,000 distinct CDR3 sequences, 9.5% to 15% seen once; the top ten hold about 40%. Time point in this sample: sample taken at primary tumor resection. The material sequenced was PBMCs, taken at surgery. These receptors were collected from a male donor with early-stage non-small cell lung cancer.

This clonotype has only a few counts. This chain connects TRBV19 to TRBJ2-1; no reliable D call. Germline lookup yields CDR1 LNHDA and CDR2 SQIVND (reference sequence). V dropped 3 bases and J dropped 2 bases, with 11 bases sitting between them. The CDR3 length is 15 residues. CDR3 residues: CASSIPGLTYNEQFF. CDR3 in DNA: TGTGCCAGTAGTATCCCAGGTCTAACCTACAATGAGCAGTTCTTC.

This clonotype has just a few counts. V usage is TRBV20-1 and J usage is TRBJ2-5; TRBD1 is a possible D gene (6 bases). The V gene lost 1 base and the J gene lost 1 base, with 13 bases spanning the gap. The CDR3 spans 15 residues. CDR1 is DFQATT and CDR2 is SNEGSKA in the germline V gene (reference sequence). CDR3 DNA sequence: TGCAGTGCTAGAGCCCAGGGGCACCTCCAAGAGACCCAGTACTTC. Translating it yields CSARAQGHLQETQYF.

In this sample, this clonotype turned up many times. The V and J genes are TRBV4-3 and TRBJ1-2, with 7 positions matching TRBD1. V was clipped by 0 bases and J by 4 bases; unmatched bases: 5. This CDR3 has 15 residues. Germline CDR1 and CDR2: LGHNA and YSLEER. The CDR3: CASSQDSTGAYGYTF. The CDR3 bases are TGCGCCAGCAGCCAAGATTCTACAGGGGCCTATGGCTACACCTTC.

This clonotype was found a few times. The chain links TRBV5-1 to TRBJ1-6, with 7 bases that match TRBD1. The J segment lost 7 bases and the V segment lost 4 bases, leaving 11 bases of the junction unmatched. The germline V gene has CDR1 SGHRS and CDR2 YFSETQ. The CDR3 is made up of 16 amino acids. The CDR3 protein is CASSLAGQVQNSPLHF. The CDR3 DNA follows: TGCGCCAGCAGCCTAGCCGGACAGGTCCAAAATTCACCCCTCCACTTT.

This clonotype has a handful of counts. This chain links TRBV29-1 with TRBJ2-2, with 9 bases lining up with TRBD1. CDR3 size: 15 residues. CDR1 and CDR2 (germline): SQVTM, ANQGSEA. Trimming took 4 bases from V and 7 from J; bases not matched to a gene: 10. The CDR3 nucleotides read TGCAGCGTTGCCTCGACAGGGGGAAGTGGCGGGGAGCTGTTTTTT. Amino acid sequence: CSVASTGGSGGELFF.

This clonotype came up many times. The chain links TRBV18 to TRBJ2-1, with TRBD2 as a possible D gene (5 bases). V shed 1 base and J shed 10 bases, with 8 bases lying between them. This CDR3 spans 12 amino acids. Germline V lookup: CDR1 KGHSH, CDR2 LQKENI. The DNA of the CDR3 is TGTGCCAGCTCACCACAGGCGGGCGAGCAGTTCTTC. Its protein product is CASSPQAGEQFF.

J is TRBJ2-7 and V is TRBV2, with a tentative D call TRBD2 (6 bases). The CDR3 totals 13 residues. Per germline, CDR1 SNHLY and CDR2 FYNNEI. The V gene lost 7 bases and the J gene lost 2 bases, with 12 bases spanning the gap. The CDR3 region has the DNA TGTGCCAGCAACGGGAGAGGGGCCTACGAGCAGTACTTC. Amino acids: CASNGRGAYEQYF.

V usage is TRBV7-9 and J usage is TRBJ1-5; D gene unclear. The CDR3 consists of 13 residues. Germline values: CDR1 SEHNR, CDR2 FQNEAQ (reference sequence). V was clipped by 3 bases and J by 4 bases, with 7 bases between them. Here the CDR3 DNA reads TGTGCCAGCAGCTTGGAGCAGAATCAGCCCCAGCATTTT. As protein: CASSLEQNQPQHF.

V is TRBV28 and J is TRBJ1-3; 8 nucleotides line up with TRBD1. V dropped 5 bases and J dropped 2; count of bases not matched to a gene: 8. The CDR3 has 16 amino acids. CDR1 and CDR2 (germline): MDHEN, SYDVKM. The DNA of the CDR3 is TGTGCCAGCAGTATTGGGACAGGAGCTACTGGAAACACCATATATTTT. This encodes CASSIGTGATGNTIYF.

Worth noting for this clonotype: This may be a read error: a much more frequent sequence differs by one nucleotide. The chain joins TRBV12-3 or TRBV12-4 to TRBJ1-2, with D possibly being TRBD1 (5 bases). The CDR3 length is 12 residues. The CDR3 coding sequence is TGTCCCAGCAGTGGCGACAGAGGAGGCTACACCTTC. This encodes CPSSGDRGGYTF.

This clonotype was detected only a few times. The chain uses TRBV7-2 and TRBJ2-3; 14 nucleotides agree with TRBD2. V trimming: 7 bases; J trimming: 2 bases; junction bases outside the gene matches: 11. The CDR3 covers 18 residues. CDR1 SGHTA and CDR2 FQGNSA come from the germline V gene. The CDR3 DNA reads TGTGCCAGCATTCAATTAGGACTAGCGGGAGGCAACACAGATACGCAGTATTTT. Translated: CASIQLGLAGGNTDTQYF.

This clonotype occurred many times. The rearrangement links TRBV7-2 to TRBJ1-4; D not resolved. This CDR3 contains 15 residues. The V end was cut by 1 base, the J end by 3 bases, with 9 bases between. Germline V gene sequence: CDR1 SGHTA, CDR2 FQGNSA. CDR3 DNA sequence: TGTGCCAGCAGCTTAGTTTCAGGCTCTAATGAAAAACTGTTTTTT. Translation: CASSLVSGSNEKLFF.

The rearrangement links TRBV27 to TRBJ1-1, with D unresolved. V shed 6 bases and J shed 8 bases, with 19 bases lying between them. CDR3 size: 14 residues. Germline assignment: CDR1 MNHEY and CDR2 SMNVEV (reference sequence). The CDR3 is CASRPAGQRIEAFF. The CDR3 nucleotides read TGTGCCAGCAGACCGGCCGGCCAACGCATAGAAGCTTTCTTT.

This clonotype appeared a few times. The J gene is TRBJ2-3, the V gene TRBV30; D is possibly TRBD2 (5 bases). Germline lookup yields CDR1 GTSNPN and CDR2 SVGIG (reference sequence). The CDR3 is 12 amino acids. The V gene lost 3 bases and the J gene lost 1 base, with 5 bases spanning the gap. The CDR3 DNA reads TGTGCCTGGAGGCGGGGCACAGATACGCAGTATTTT. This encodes CAWRRGTDTQYF. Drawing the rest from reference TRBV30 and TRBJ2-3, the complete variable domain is SQTIHQWPATLVQPVGSPLSLECTVEGTSNPNLYWYRQAAGRGLQLLFYSVGIGQISSEVPQNLSASRPQDRQFILSSKKLLLSDSGFYLCAWRRGTDTQYFGPGTRLTVL.

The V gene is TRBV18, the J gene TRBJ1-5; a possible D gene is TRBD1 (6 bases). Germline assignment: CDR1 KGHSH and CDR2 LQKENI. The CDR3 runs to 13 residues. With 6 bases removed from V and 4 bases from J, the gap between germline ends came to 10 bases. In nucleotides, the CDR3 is TGTGCCAGCTCGTCCGACAGGAATCAGCCCCAGCATTTT. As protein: CASSSDRNQPQHF.

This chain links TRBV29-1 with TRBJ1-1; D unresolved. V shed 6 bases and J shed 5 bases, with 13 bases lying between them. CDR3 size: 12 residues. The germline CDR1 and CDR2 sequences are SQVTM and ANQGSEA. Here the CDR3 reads CSVEPWGTEAFF. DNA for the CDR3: TGCAGCGTGGAACCCTGGGGAACTGAAGCTTTCTTT.

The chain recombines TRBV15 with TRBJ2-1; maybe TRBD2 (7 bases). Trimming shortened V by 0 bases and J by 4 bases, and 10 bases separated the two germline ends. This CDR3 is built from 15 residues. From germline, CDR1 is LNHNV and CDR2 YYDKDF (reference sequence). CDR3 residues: CATSRDGGLYNEQFF. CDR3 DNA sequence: TGTGCCACCAGCAGAGACGGGGGGCTATACAATGAGCAGTTCTTC.

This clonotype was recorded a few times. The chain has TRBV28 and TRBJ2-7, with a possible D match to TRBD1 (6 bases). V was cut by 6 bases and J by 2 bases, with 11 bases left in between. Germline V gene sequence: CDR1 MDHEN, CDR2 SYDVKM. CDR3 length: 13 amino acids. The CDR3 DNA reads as TGTGCCAGCAGCCGCGGACAGCCCTACGAGCAGTACTTC. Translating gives CASSRGQPYEQYF.

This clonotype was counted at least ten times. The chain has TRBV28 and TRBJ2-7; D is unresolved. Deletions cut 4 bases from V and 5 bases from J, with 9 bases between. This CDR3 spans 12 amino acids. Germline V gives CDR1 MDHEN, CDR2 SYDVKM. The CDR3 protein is CASSSRSDEQYF. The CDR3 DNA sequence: TGTGCCAGCAGTTCTCGATCGGACGAGCAGTACTTC.

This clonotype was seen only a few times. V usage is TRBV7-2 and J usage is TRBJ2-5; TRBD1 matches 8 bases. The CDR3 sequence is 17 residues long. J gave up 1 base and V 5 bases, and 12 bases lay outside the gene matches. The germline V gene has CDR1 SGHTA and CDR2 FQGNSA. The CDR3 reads CASSPPQGETPQETQYF. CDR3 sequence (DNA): TGTGCCAGCAGCCCCCCACAGGGGGAAACTCCCCAAGAGACCCAGTACTTC.

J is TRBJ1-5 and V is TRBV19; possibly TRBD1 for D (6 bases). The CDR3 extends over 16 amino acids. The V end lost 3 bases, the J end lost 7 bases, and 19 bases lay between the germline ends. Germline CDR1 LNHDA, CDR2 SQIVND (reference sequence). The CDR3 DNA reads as TGTGCCAGTAGTATCCCACAGGGCCTTTCTCGCCAGCCCCAGCATTTT. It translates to CASSIPQGLSRQPQHF.